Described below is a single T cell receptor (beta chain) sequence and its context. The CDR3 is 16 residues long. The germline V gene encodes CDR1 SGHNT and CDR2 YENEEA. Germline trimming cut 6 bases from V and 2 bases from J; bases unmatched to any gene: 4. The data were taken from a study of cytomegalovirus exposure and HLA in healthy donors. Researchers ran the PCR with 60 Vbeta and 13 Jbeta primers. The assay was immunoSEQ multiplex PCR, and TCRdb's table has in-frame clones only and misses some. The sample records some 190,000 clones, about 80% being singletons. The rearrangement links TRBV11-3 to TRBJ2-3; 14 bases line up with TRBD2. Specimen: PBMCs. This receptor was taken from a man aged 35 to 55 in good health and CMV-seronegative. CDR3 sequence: CASSLGLAGVTDTQYF. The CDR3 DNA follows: TGTGCCAGCAGTCTGGGACTAGCGGGGGTCACAGATACGCAGTATTTT.